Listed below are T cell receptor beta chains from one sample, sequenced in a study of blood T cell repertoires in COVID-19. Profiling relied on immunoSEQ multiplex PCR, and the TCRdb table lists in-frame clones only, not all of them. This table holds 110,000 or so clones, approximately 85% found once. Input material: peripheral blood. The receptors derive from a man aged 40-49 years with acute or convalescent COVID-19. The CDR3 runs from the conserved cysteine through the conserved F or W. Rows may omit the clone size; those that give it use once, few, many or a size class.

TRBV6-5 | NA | CASKGAGGPGEQYF
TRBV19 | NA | CASSGLDNEQFF
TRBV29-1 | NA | CSVEGGQGAVEQYF
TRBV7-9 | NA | CASSLISWSGIETQYF
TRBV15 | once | CATSRDGTFIYEQYF
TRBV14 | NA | CASSLQGDNQPQHF
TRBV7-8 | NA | CASSVTGERDTEAFF
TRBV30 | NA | CAWNRANSPLHF
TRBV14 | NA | CASSRENRERDSPLHF
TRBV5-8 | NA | CASSLGGALKNTEAFF
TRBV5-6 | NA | CASKALRSTDTQYF
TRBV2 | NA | CASSSPGLGSYNEQFF
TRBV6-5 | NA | CASNGVSYEQYF
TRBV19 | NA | CASSPQWGDTGSTDTQYF
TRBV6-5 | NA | CASSYTGGFNEQFF